The clone carrying this TCR beta chain was found a few times. The protocol was immunoSEQ multiplex PCR, while the TCRdb copy is restricted to in-frame clones and leaves out a portion. The table shows about 32,000 clones, with around four fifths occurring only once. The sample is drawn from a study of STAT5B mutations in CD4+ large granular lymphocyte leukemia. The length of the CDR3 is 14 residues. The germline gives CDR1 SGHRS, CDR2 YFSETQ. The V and J ends lost 0 bases and 8 bases respectively, with 14 bases between them. This rearrangement joins TRBV5-1 to TRBJ1-2; D unclear. Sequenced: CD4+ T cells from blood buffy coats. This TCR was sampled from a human donor in good health. CDR3 sequence: CASSLAAESGGYTF. The DNA of the CDR3 is TGCGCCAGCAGCTTGGCCGCGGAATCGGGAGGCTACACCTTC.